These 9 T cell receptor beta chains share one sample of origin, sequenced in a study of cytomegalovirus exposure and HLA in healthy donors. Vbeta (60) and Jbeta (13) primers were used in the PCR. This table comes from immunoSEQ multiplex PCR, and its TCRdb copy is limited to in-frame clones, with some not included. Here the sample spans about 190,000 clones, 85% to 90% being singletons. The sequenced sample consisted of PBMCs. The source is a man aged 25 to 40 in good health and CMV-seronegative.

J is TRBJ2-5 and V is TRBV5-6, with D maybe TRBD1 (6 bases). The V gene lost 4 bases and the J gene lost 2 bases, with 12 bases spanning the gap. This CDR3 is built from 14 residues. Per germline, CDR1 SGHDT and CDR2 YYEEEE. This CDR3 reads CASSPNRAQETQYF. DNA of the CDR3: TGTGCCAGCAGCCCTAACAGGGCTCAAGAGACCCAGTACTTC.

The sample holds one count of this clone. V is TRBV29-1 and J is TRBJ2-7, with 7 bases fitting TRBD2. V shed 1 base and J 2 bases; nucleotides not matched to a gene: 5. From germline, CDR1 is SQVTM and CDR2 ANQGSEA. The CDR3 loop spans 14 amino acids. This chain's CDR3 is CSVEGGGNPYEQYF. In DNA, the CDR3 is TGCAGCGTTGAAGGGGGGGGAAACCCCTACGAGCAGTACTTC.

The V gene is TRBV7-2, the J gene TRBJ1-2, with TRBD1 as a possible D gene (6 bases). The length of the CDR3 is 16 residues. Trimming took 7 bases from V and 4 from J, leaving 22 bases between them. Germline-derived CDR1 and CDR2 are SGHTA and FQGNSA. Here the CDR3 DNA reads TGTGCCAGCACCACGAGGGGTCGCGACAGGAGCTATGGCTACACCTTC. Amino acids: CASTTRGRDRSYGYTF. Full variable domain (missing parts from reference TRBV7-2 and TRBJ1-2): GAGVSQSPSNKVTEKGKDVELRCDPISGHTALYWYRQSLGQGLEFLIYFQGNSAPDKSGLPSDRFSAERTGGSVSTLTIQRTQQEDSAVYLCASTTRGRDRSYGYTFGSGTRLTVV.

The genes are TRBV2 and TRBJ2-3, with D perhaps matching TRBD2 (6 bases). Germline V gives CDR1 SNHLY, CDR2 FYNNEI. Trimming cost V 3 bases and J 3 bases, with 10 bases left between them. CDR3 length equals 14 residues. Here the CDR3 reads CASSEAGFTDTQYF. CDR3 DNA: TGTGCCAGCAGTGAGGCGGGATTTACAGATACGCAGTATTTT. Using reference TRBV2 and TRBJ2-3 for the parts outside the CDR3, the full variable domain is EPEVTQTPSHQVTQMGQEVILRCVPISNHLYFYWYRQILGQKVEFLVSFYNNEISEKSEIFDDQFSVERPDGSNFTLKIRSTKLEDSAMYFCASSEAGFTDTQYFGPGTRLTVL.

CDR3 sequence reads: CSVVGGGPPEQFF. The CDR3 nucleotides read TGCAGCGTTGTGGGGGGAGGGCCTCCAGAGCAGTTCTTC. This chain joins TRBV29-1 and TRBJ2-1, with TRBD2 matching 7 bases. The CDR3 is 13 residues long. CDR1 and CDR2 from the germline V gene are SQVTM and ANQGSEA. V lost 4 bases to trimming and J lost 10 bases; unmatched junction nucleotides: 10.

DNA for the CDR3: TGTGCCAGCAGCGTACGGAGGACGAGCTCCTACAATGAGCAGTTCTTC. Its protein product is CASSVRRTSSYNEQFF. This rearrangement joins TRBV9 to TRBJ2-1, with a weak D call TRBD2 (5 bases). The length of the CDR3 is 16 residues. Germline lookup yields CDR1 SGDLS and CDR2 YYNGEE. Deletions cut 1 base from V and 0 bases from J, with 11 bases between.

The CDR3 here is CASSLGTGGYEQYF. The CDR3 nucleotides read TGTGCCAGCTCCCTAGGGACAGGGGGTTACGAGCAGTACTTC. This rearrangement joins TRBV18 to TRBJ2-7; 11 bases map to TRBD1. V was pared by 6 bases and J by 4 bases, with 5 bases of the junction left unmatched. The CDR3 is 14 amino acids. Germline assignment: CDR1 KGHSH and CDR2 LQKENI. Full variable domain (missing parts from reference TRBV18 and TRBJ2-7): NAGVMQNPRHLVRRRGQEARLRCSPMKGHSHVYWYRQLPEEGLKFMVYLQKENIIDESGMPKERFSAEFPKEGPSILRIQQVVRGDSAAYFCASSLGTGGYEQYFGPGTRLTVT.

The chain employs TRBV6-5 and TRBJ2-7, with TRBD1 identical over 11 bases. J lost 5 bases, V lost 6 bases, and 6 bases had no gene match. This CDR3 comprises 14 residues. Germline CDR1 reads MNHEY; CDR2 reads SVGAGI. CDR3 sequence: CASRGDRGFNEQYF. CDR3 nucleotide sequence: TGTGCCAGCAGGGGGGACAGGGGGTTCAACGAGCAGTACTTC.

This clone was observed a few times. V and J are TRBV6-1 and TRBJ2-2, with TRBD2 matching over 7 bases. The V gene end was trimmed by 4 bases and the J gene end by 3 bases; junction bases not matched to a gene: 5. Germline V CDR1 and CDR2: MNHNS, SASEGT. The CDR3 length is 15 residues. CDR3 coding DNA: TGTGCCAGCAGTGCGGTCCGGGGGGACACCGGGGAGCTGTTTTTT. Translated, it gives CASSAVRGDTGELFF.